This T cell receptor (beta chain) was profiled in a study of T cells of healthy individuals. There are 14 residues in the CDR3. Between the trimmed V and J ends, which lost 0 bases and 3 bases, there was a span of 10 bases. CDR1 and CDR2 from the germline V gene are DFQATT and SNEGSKA (reference sequence). This clonotype was detected only a few times. TCRdb processed the 5' RACE reads anew with MiXCR; each CDR3 protein has one entry. The repertoire holds some 100,000 distinct CDR3 sequences, with 17% as singletons. This chain connects TRBV20-1 to TRBJ2-3; D might be TRBD1 (5 bases). This TCR derives from a human donor in good health. The CDR3 DNA is TGCAGTGCTAGAGATGGGAAGGGGACAGATACGCAGTATTTT. This gives the protein CSARDGKGTDTQYF.